Listed below are T cell receptor beta chains from one sample, sequenced in a study of response to subunit inactivated influenza vaccine. TCRdb independently ran MiXCR on the RT-PCR reads; one entry per CDR3 protein. The repertoire includes about 700,000 distinct CDR3 sequences, approximately 15% of them detected once, and 6.5% to 8.5% sits in the top ten. The sample was PBMCs from blood, taken around two weeks before vaccination. These receptor sequences come from a man aged 45-60 years who received an inactivated influenza vaccine. Each CDR3 is given without its conserved first and last residue.

>TRBV6-5|TRBJ1-2
ASSYPGGNYGYT
>TRBV28|TRBJ2-5
ASSEIEETQY
>TRBV11-2|TRBJ2-7
ASSLGLAREQY
>TRBV15|TRBJ2-2
ATGQGSNTGELF
>TRBV12-3/TRBV12-4|TRBJ2-3
ASSLRLGTGGTDTQY
>TRBV19|TRBJ2-5
ASSQGAGNGETQY
>TRBV3-1|TRBJ1-5
ASSQDGDSYQPQH
>TRBV29-1|TRBJ2-1
SVENHLYNEQF
>TRBV27|TRBJ2-6
ASSPRDTSGANVLT
>TRBV15|TRBJ1-4
ATSRERTGKLF
>TRBV29-1|TRBJ2-7
SAQTGAKFSISYEQY
>TRBV5-1|TRBJ1-1
ASSLGTGELEAF
>TRBV18|TRBJ2-1
ASSPYPDESSYNEQF
>TRBV28|TRBJ2-7
ASSLGIGTYEQY
>TRBV12-3/TRBV12-4|TRBJ2-7
ASSLDVNPSYEQY
>TRBV20-1|TRBJ2-3
SAKGWGRASTDTQY
>TRBV5-1|TRBJ1-4
ASSWSRAMTNEKLF
>TRBV29-1|TRBJ1-1
SGSTGIKNTEAF
>TRBV29-1|TRBJ2-1
SVDAVSSGIPSYNEQF
>TRBV6-2/TRBV6-3|TRBJ2-7
ASSYSNSRTSGRGNEQY
>TRBV20-1|TRBJ2-7
SARDSPSGYPYEQY
>TRBV5-1|TRBJ2-5
ASSLALAGKETQY
>TRBV20-1|TRBJ1-1
SARGAVLMNTEAF
>TRBV20-1|TRBJ1-3
SATQDMSSGNTIY
>TRBV7-9|TRBJ1-2
ASSLGEGASGYT
>TRBV30|TRBJ1-6
AWARQFNSPLH
>TRBV29-1|TRBJ2-5
SVESSGRVETQY
>TRBV20-1|TRBJ2-1
SARDPRGGSGSGNEQF
>TRBV2|TRBJ1-1
ASAGESEAF
>TRBV24-1|TRBJ2-5
ATSTPGSPLETQY